The sequence of this T cell receptor beta chain was determined in a study of regulatory T cells in long-lasting Graves disease. Construction of TCR beta libraries relied on iRepertoire HTBI primers and on Arm-PCR targeting CDR3 regions. Original methodology: Among the samples, around 58 TRBV and some 15 TRBJ segments were identified. In TCRdb, the multiplex PCR reads were re-called with MiXCR into one record per CDR3 protein. The V and J calls follow TCRdb's processing rather than the paper's. The data hold approximately 480,000 distinct CDR3 sequences, with 15% to 20% observed a single time. This clonotype showed up many times. Time point indicated: newly diagnosed GD, antithyroid drugs for less than 3 months. Following extraction of RNA from PBMCs, that RNA was used to make the TCR library. This same sample was also part of a study on T cells in Graves' hyperthyroidism and ophthalmopathy. That report adds: Clinical symptoms, serum thyroxine, TRAb, thyroid ultrasound and orbital computed tomography established diagnosis.

Sequenced here: peripheral blood mononuclear cells (PBMCs), sampled at new diagnosis, from a patient treated with antithyroid drugs. The TCR originated in a man aged 40-49 years with Graves disease.

CDR3 residues: CATSRDLRRTSGTDTQYF. The CDR3 DNA follows: TGTGCCACCAGCAGAGACCTACGCCGGACTAGCGGAACAGATACGCAGTATTTT. The V call is TRBV15, the J call TRBJ2-3; 10 bases match TRBD2. This CDR3 has 18 residues. Trimming cost V 0 bases and J 3 bases; bases outside gene matches: 9. The germline V gene has CDR1 LNHNV and CDR2 YYDKDF (reference sequence).